This T cell receptor (beta chain) was captured by sequencing in a study of T cell responses to AZD1222 COVID-19 vaccine. Profiled with immunoSEQ multiplex PCR; TCRdb holds only in-frame clones, not every one. The sample holds 75,000 to 100,000 clones, over 85% seen once. General study findings and limits: Just 5 to 7 AZD1222 recipients were seropositive at baseline. Repertoires were obtained only post-peak T cell response. In a largely white British group with more females than males, clonal diversity was possibly underestimated.

Remarks on this clone: As yet, its antigen is unknown.

V was clipped by 9 bases and J by 6 bases, with 17 bases between them. Germline CDR1 reads MDHEN; CDR2 reads SYDVKM. The CDR3 is 13 residues long. Sequenced material: peripheral blood, taken on day 0 of AZD1222 vaccination. V and J are TRBV28 and TRBJ1-1; D remains unclear. The source is an adult in good health. Written as DNA, the CDR3 is TGTGCCAGTCACTCGGTGAAGGTCGCTGAAGCTTTCTTT. Protein sequence: CASHSVKVAEAFF.